The following is a T cell receptor (beta chain) sequence with its context. Its antigen is unidentified. This entry comes from a study of blood T cells in healthy people across ages. Study results and limitations: The recorded TCR beta diversity per million T cells decreased in a roughly linear manner with age. Long-lived donors exceeded aged donors in naive CD4+ cells and diversity.

Deletions cut 2 bases from V and 6 bases from J, with 16 bases between. The CDR3 extends over 15 amino acids. The germline V gene has CDR1 MGHDK and CDR2 SYGVNS. It was with a sample-barcoded 5' primer and a J-beta primer mix that a second PCR of roughly 6 to 12 cycles was run. Tags on each cDNA molecule came from a template-switch adaptor with 12 random nucleotides. TCRdb re-derived calls from the 5' RACE reads in MiXCR, one entry per CDR3 protein. The table has 1.5 million to 2 million distinct CDR3 sequences, about 28% seen once. No fewer than 5.5 micrograms of total RNA were isolated from every sample.

This rearrangement joins TRBV25-1 to TRBJ1-1; D remains unclear. Sequencing used blood. The TCR was taken from a woman in her 30s in good health. The CDR3 DNA reads as TGTGCCAGCAGTGAAGTGGGAGCTGCTGTCGCTGAAGCTTTCTTT. Protein: CASSEVGAAVAEAFF.